These 28 T cell receptor beta chains originate from one sample sequenced in a study of blood T cell repertoires in COVID-19. Libraries were prepared by immunoSEQ multiplex PCR; TCRdb keeps only in-frame clonotypes and omits some of them. The table shows over 75,000 clones, with approximately 80% occurring only once. The specimen sequenced was peripheral blood. The receptor source for this set is a man aged 65 to 85 with acute or convalescent COVID-19.

This clone was seen more than once but under ten times. The V and J genes are TRBV27 and TRBJ2-2; 10 bases map to TRBD2. CDR1 and CDR2 from the germline V gene are MNHEY and SMNVEV (reference sequence). CDR3 length: 17 residues. The V segment lost 0 bases and the J segment 1 base; nucleotides outside the gene matches: 2. Here the CDR3 DNA reads TGTGCCAGCAGTTTATCGCTAGCGGGAGTGAACACCGGGGAGCTGTTTTTT. Amino acid sequence: CASSLSLAGVNTGELFF.

The chain couples TRBV5-1 to TRBJ1-2; unclear D gene. The V and J ends lost 4 bases and 4 bases respectively, with 11 bases between them. This CDR3 region has 13 residues. Per the germline V gene, CDR1 is SGHRS and CDR2 is YFSETQ. The CDR3 is CASSEALGYGYTF. As DNA, the CDR3 is TGCGCCAGCAGCGAGGCCTTGGGCTATGGCTACACCTTC.

This clone showed up just a few times. The J gene is TRBJ2-5, the V gene TRBV4-1; 9 nucleotides match TRBD1. Germline values: CDR1 MGHRA, CDR2 YSYEKL. V lost 0 bases and J lost 2; bases outside the gene matches: 4. The CDR3 covers 16 residues. The CDR3: CASSQDSTGGQETQYF. CDR3 DNA: TGCGCCAGCAGCCAAGACTCGACAGGGGGACAAGAGACCCAGTACTTC.

J is TRBJ1-1 and V is TRBV30, with D perhaps matching TRBD1 (6 bases). Germline lookup yields CDR1 GTSNPN and CDR2 SVGIG (reference sequence). There are 14 residues in the CDR3. Deletions cut 1 base from V and 0 bases from J, with 9 bases between. The CDR3 sequence is CAWSADRLNTEAFF. CDR3 coding DNA: TGTGCCTGGAGTGCTGACAGGCTGAACACTGAAGCTTTCTTT. The full variable domain, completed using reference TRBV30 and TRBJ1-1, is SQTIHQWPATLVQPVGSPLSLECTVEGTSNPNLYWYRQAAGRGLQLLFYSVGIGQISSEVPQNLSASRPQDRQFILSSKKLLLSDSGFYLCAWSADRLNTEAFFGQGTRLTVV.

The chain is built from TRBV12-3 or TRBV12-4 and TRBJ2-5; 7 nucleotides align to TRBD2. This CDR3 spans 13 amino acids. V gave up 7 bases and J gave up 5 bases; unmatched junction bases: 7. The CDR3 coding sequence is TGTGCCAGCACCCTGCTGGGGGGGGAGACCCAGTACTTC. Its protein is CASTLLGGETQYF.

This clone was found many times. The J gene is TRBJ2-6, the V gene TRBV4-1; D unresolved. CDR3 length: 15 amino acids. The germline CDR1 and CDR2 sequences are MGHRA and YSYEKL. Trimming removed 0 bases from V and 4 bases from J, with 7 bases in between. CDR3 nucleotides: TGCGCCAGCAGCCAAGATGGTCGGGGGGCCAACGTCCTGACTTTC. This gives the protein CASSQDGRGANVLTF.

The chain links TRBV3-1 (or the pseudogene TRBV3-2) to TRBJ1-2; 8 bases fit TRBD1. Germline trimming cut 1 base from V and 4 bases from J; bases unmatched to any gene: 5. CDR3 size: 15 residues. Germline CDR1 reads LGHDT; CDR2 reads YNNKEL (reference sequence). Here the CDR3 DNA reads TGTGCCAGCAGCCAAGGTTGGACAGGGCTCTATGGCTACACCTTC. Its translation is CASSQGWTGLYGYTF.

This clone was seen only a few times. The CDR3 nucleotides are TGTGCCAGCAGGCGTCAGAGCGGGGGGGCTGGTGAGCAGTTCTTC. Translation: CASRRQSGGAGEQFF. V usage is TRBV6-5 and J usage is TRBJ2-1, with TRBD2 matching 10 bases. V dropped 6 bases and J dropped 9; count of bases not matched to a gene: 11. Germline lookup yields CDR1 MNHEY and CDR2 SVGAGI. The CDR3 consists of 15 residues.

The V and J genes are TRBV28 and TRBJ1-5, with no clear D. Trimming pared 3 bases from V and 3 bases from J, leaving 9 bases between. The CDR3 is 14 amino acids. The germline V gene encodes CDR1 MDHEN and CDR2 SYDVKM. The CDR3 region is CASSLLTINQPQHF. DNA of the CDR3: TGTGCCAGCAGTTTGTTAACAATCAATCAGCCCCAGCATTTT. Based on the CDR3 plus reference TRBV28 and TRBJ1-5, the full variable domain is DVKVTQSSRYLVKRTGEKVFLECVQDMDHENMFWYRQDPGLGLRLIYFSYDVKMKEKGDIPEGYSVSREKKERFSLILESASTNQTSMYLCASSLLTINQPQHFGDGTRLSIL.

The chain combines TRBV5-1 with TRBJ2-1; 12 bases fit TRBD2. CDR1 is SGHRS, CDR2 YFSETQ, per germline. The CDR3 sequence is 15 residues long. The trim removed 3 bases at V and 3 bases at J, leaving 1 base unmatched. CDR3 nucleotides: TGCGCCAGCAGCTCGACTAGCGGGGGCTACAATGAGCAGTTCTTC. Translation: CASSSTSGGYNEQFF.

This clone was detected once. The chain recombines TRBV19 with TRBJ2-7, with a possible D match to TRBD2 (5 bases). Germline V gene data show CDR1 as LNHDA and CDR2 as SQIVND (reference sequence). The CDR3 is 11 residues long. Trimming shortened V by 7 bases and J by 5 bases, and 9 bases separated the two germline ends. The CDR3 sequence is CASKEAHEQYF. Written as DNA, the CDR3 is TGTGCCAGTAAGGAGGCCCACGAGCAGTACTTC.

V is TRBV4-1 and J is TRBJ2-3, with 10 bases identical to TRBD1. The length of the CDR3 is 16 residues. Unmatched junction bases numbered 4, after V lost 4 bases and J lost 0 bases. Per germline, CDR1 MGHRA and CDR2 YSYEKL. CDR3 sequence: CASSPAGQGSTDTQYF. The CDR3 nucleotides read TGCGCCAGCAGCCCCGCGGGACAGGGGAGCACAGATACGCAGTATTTT.

The chain carries TRBV10-3 and TRBJ2-2; 9 nucleotides match TRBD2. This CDR3 is built from 16 residues. V was pared by 4 bases and J by 4 bases, with 7 bases of the junction left unmatched. Germline CDR1 and CDR2: ENHRY and SYGVKD. The CDR3 nucleotides read TGTGCCATCAGTGGCCCAGCGGGGGGCCGCACCGGGGAGCTGTTTTTT. Amino acid sequence: CAISGPAGGRTGELFF.

V is TRBV2 and J is TRBJ2-7, with a weak D call TRBD1 (6 bases). Germline V lookup: CDR1 SNHLY, CDR2 FYNNEI. V gave up 4 bases and J gave up 2 bases, with 12 bases separating them. The CDR3 has 14 amino acids. The CDR3 DNA is TGTGCCAGCAGTGTCAGGACAGAGACCTACGAGCAGTACGTC. Its protein is CASSVRTETYEQYV.

The chain combines TRBV30 with TRBJ1-2; 8 positions match TRBD1. After removal of 3 bases from V and 5 bases from J, the junction contained 8 bases not matched to a gene. There are 14 residues in the CDR3. The germline V gene encodes CDR1 GTSNPN and CDR2 SVGIG (reference sequence). CDR3 sequence (DNA): TGTGCCTGGAGGGACCGGGACAGGTCATATGGCTACACCTTC. It specifies CAWRDRDRSYGYTF.

J is TRBJ2-1 and V is TRBV2, with D tentatively TRBD1 (6 bases). The CDR3 extends over 14 amino acids. Trimming removed 3 bases from V and 6 bases from J, with 12 bases in between. Germline assignment: CDR1 SNHLY and CDR2 FYNNEI. The CDR3 region is CASSDGRGANEQFF. CDR3 nucleotides: TGTGCCAGCAGTGATGGCAGGGGAGCCAATGAGCAGTTCTTC.

The rearrangement links TRBV10-2 to TRBJ2-1; 7 bases map to TRBD2. In germline, CDR1 is WSHSY, CDR2 SAAADI. The V segment lost 1 base and the J segment 3 bases; nucleotides outside the gene matches: 3. This CDR3 has 15 residues. Written as DNA, the CDR3 is TGCGCCAGCAGTGAGTTGGGGGGGGGCTACAATGAGCAGTTCTTC. Translated, it gives CASSELGGGYNEQFF.

The chain recombines TRBV5-6 with TRBJ1-1; the match to TRBD1 covers 9 bases. The CDR3 runs to 14 residues. Germline values: CDR1 SGHDT, CDR2 YYEEEE. V gave up 3 bases and J gave up 7 bases; unmatched junction bases: 7. The CDR3 protein is CASSSTGGSGEAFF. DNA of the CDR3: TGTGCCAGCAGCTCGACAGGGGGATCTGGTGAAGCTTTCTTT.

This clone was seen a single time. V is TRBV5-4 and J is TRBJ2-7; no firm D call. CDR1 and CDR2 from the germline V gene are SGHNT and YYREEE (reference sequence). Trimming stripped 0 bases from V and 4 bases from J, with 5 bases between. The CDR3 is 12 amino acids. CDR3 sequence: CASSLDRYEQYV. CDR3 DNA: TGTGCCAGCAGCTTGGACAGATACGAGCAGTACGTC.

The chain employs TRBV30 and TRBJ2-3, with 10 bases identical to TRBD1. Trimming took 3 bases from V and 4 from J; bases not matched to a gene: 7. Germline CDR1 GTSNPN, CDR2 SVGIG (reference sequence). The CDR3 covers 15 residues. The CDR3 loop reads CAWSPDRGQADTQYF. The DNA for the CDR3 is TGTGCCTGGAGCCCCGACAGGGGGCAGGCAGATACGCAGTATTTT.

This rearrangement joins TRBV29-1 to TRBJ2-3, with D possibly being TRBD2 (5 bases). The CDR3 length is 12 residues. V was cut by 7 bases and J by 2 bases, with 10 bases left in between. Germline V gene data show CDR1 as SQVTM and CDR2 as ANQGSEA. CDR3 nucleotide sequence: TGCAGCGCCCAGCGGCACACAGATACGCAGTATTTT. This codes for CSAQRHTDTQYF.

This chain uses TRBV5-4 with TRBJ2-3; 7 bases agree with TRBD1. The CDR3 loop spans 15 amino acids. Per the germline V gene, CDR1 is SGHNT and CDR2 is YYREEE (reference sequence). V lost 4 bases to trimming and J lost 0 bases; unmatched junction nucleotides: 5. In nucleotides, the CDR3 is TGTGCCAGCAGCGAAGGACAGGTTAGCACAGATACGCAGTATTTT. Translated, it gives CASSEGQVSTDTQYF.

This chain links TRBV27 with TRBJ1-1; no clear D. Deletions cut 5 bases from V and 3 bases from J, with 10 bases between. This CDR3 has 13 amino acids. Looked up from germline, CDR1 is MNHEY and CDR2 is SMNVEV (reference sequence). The CDR3 is CASSDTEDTEAFF. In DNA form, the CDR3 reads TGTGCCAGCAGTGACACGGAGGACACTGAAGCTTTCTTT.

This rearrangement joins TRBV7-2 to TRBJ2-1, with 8 bases that match TRBD2. The V gene end was trimmed by 2 bases and the J gene end by 6 bases; junction bases not matched to a gene: 3. The germline V gene encodes CDR1 SGHTA and CDR2 FQGNSA. CDR3 length equals 14 residues. CDR3 bases: TGTGCCAGCAGCTTAAGAGCGGGGGTCAATGAGCAGTTCTTC. It is translated as CASSLRAGVNEQFF.

J is TRBJ2-3 and V is TRBV5-4, with 7 bases fitting TRBD2. The CDR3 runs 15 residues. CDR1 is SGHNT and CDR2 is YYREEE in the germline V gene (reference sequence). Losses at the gene ends were 1 base for V and 4 bases for J; bases not matched to a gene: 6. The CDR3 nucleotides read TGTGCCAGCAGCTTGAAAAGCGGGGAATCAGATACGCAGTATTTT. Amino acids: CASSLKSGESDTQYF.

The chain uses TRBV5-6 and TRBJ1-2, with D possibly TRBD1 on 6 matching bases. Germline V lookup: CDR1 SGHDT, CDR2 YYEEEE. The germline V and J ends were trimmed by 4 bases and 8 bases, with 12 bases remaining between them. The CDR3 spans 12 residues. In DNA form, the CDR3 reads TGTGCCAGCAGCGGGGGCAGGGACGGCTACACCTTC. The encoded protein is CASSGGRDGYTF.

In this sample, this clone turned up once. The germline gene is not matched at one end of the junction; a read error may be the cause. V and J are TRBV28 and TRBJ2-1; no clear D. From germline, CDR1 is MDHEN and CDR2 SYDVKM. The CDR3 has 12 amino acids. The CDR3 spells CASSPHRPPPVF. CDR3 in DNA: TGTGCCAGCAGTCCTCACAGACCACCCCCGGTCTTC.

This clone was counted only a few times. V is TRBV5-1 and J is TRBJ1-1; D unresolved. Germline V gene data show CDR1 as SGHRS and CDR2 as YFSETQ. Trimming pared 4 bases from V and 0 bases from J, leaving 7 bases between. This CDR3 has 13 amino acids. In nucleotides, the CDR3 is TGCGCCAGCAGCCCCCGGGTGAACACTGAAGCTTTCTTT. Protein sequence: CASSPRVNTEAFF.